This T cell receptor (beta chain) was obtained from a study of blood T cell repertoires in COVID-19. Study-wide context: PBMCs, B-cell-depleted T cells, or T cells provided the cDNA or gDNA that made up the material.

Patients at the Seattle site were enrolled during active infection and followed longitudinally. V lost 1 base and J 0 bases, leaving 13 bases between the germline ends. The CDR3 length is 16 residues. CDR1 is SGHTA and CDR2 is FQGNSA in the germline V gene. Per the study methods: The assay estimated nucleated cells by amplifying reference gene primers. Profiled with immunoSEQ multiplex PCR; TCRdb holds only in-frame clones, not every one. V and J calls and clone size come straight from that table; D and trimming were deduced from the DNA. The sample shows roughly 200,000 clones, 80% to 90% of them seen only once.

Material: peripheral blood. The TCR sequence derives from a middle-aged woman with COVID-19, enrolled during active disease. The gene calls are TRBV7-2 and TRBJ2-7; TRBD1 is a possible D gene (6 bases). The CDR3 protein is CASSLVSGAGSYEQYF. The CDR3, as DNA: TGTGCCAGCAGCTTAGTCTCAGGGGCTGGCTCCTACGAGCAGTACTTC.